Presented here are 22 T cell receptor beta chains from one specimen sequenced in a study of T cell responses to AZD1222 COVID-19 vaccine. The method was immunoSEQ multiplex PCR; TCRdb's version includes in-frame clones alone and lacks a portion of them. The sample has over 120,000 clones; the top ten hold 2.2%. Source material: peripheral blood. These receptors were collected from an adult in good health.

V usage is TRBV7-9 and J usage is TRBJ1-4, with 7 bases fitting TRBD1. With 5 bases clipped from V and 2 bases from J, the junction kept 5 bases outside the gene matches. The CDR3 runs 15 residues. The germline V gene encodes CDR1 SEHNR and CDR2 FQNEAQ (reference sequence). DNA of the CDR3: TGTGCCAGCAGCGGAGCAGGGGGTACTAATGAAAAACTGTTTTTT. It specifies CASSGAGGTNEKLFF.

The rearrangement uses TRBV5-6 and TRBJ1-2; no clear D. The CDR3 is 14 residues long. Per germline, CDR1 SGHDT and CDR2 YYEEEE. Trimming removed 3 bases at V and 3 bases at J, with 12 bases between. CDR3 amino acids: CASSYGEPDYGYTF. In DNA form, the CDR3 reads TGTGCCAGCAGCTATGGGGAGCCTGACTATGGCTACACCTTC.

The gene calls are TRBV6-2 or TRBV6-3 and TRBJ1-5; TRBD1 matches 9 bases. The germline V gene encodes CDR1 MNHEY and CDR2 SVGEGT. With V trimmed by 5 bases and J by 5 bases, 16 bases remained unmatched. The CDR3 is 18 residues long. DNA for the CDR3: TGTGCCAGCAGTAACTACCAGCCGGGACAGGGTATCGATCAGCCCCAGCATTTT. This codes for CASSNYQPGQGIDQPQHF.

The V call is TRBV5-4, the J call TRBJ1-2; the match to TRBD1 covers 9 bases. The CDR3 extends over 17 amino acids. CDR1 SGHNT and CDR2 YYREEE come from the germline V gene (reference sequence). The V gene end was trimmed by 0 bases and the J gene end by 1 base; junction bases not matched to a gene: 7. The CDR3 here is CASSLASQGAGNYGYTF. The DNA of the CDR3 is TGTGCCAGCAGCTTGGCTTCACAGGGGGCGGGTAACTATGGCTACACCTTC.

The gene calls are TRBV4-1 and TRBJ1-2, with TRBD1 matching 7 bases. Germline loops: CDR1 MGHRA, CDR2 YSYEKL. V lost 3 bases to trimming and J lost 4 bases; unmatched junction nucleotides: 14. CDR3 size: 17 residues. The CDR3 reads CASSHQPTGALTYGYTF. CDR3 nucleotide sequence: TGCGCCAGCAGCCACCAACCCACAGGGGCACTTACCTATGGCTACACCTTC.

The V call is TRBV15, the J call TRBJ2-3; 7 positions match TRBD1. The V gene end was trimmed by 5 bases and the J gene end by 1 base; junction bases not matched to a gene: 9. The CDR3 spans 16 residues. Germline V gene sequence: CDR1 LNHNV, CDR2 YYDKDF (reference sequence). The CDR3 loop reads CATSARTGQRTDTQYF. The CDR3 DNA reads TGTGCCACCAGCGCCCGGACAGGTCAACGCACAGATACGCAGTATTTT.

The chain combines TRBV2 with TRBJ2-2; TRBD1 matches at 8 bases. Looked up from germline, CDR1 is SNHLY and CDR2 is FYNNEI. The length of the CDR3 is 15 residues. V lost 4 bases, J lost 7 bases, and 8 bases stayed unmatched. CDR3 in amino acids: CASSGTDRVFGELFF. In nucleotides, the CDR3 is TGTGCCAGCAGTGGAACGGACAGGGTTTTCGGGGAGCTGTTTTTT. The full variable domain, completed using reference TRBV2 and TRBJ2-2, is EPEVTQTPSHQVTQMGQEVILRCVPISNHLYFYWYRQILGQKVEFLVSFYNNEISEKSEIFDDQFSVERPDGSNFTLKIRSTKLEDSAMYFCASSGTDRVFGELFFGEGSRLTVL.

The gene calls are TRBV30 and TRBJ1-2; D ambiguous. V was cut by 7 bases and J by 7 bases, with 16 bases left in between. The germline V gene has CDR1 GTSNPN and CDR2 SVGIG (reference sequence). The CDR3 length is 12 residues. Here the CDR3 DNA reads TGTGCCTCCCTCCGGGCCCCGGTTGGCTACACCTTC. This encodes CASLRAPVGYTF.

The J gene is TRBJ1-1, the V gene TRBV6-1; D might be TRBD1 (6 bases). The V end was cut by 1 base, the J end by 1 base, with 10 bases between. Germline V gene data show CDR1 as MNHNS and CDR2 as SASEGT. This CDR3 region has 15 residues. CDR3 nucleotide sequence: TGTGCCAGCAGTGAAGTCAGGGGTCGGAACACTGAAGCTTTCTTT. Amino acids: CASSEVRGRNTEAFF.

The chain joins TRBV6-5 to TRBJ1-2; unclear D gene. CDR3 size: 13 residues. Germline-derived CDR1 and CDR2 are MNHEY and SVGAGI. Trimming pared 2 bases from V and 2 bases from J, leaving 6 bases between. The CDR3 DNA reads TGTGCCAGCAGTTACGACCTAAACTATGGCTACACCTTC. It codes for CASSYDLNYGYTF.

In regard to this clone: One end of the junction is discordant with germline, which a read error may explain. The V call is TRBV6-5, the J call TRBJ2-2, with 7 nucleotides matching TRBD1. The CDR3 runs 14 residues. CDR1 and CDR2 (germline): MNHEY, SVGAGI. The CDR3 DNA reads TGTGCCAGCAGGCAGACAGGGAGCACCGGGGAGCTGCTTTTT. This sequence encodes CASRQTGSTGELLF.

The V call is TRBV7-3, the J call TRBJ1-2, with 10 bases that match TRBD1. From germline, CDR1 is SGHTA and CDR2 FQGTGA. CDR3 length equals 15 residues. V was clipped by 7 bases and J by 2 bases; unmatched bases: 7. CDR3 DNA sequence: TGTGCCAGCAACGGGAGGGACAGGGGAAACTATGGCTACACCTTC. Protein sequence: CASNGRDRGNYGYTF. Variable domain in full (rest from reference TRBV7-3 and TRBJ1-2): GAGVSQTPSNKVTEKGKYVELRCDPISGHTALYWYRQSLGQGPEFLIYFQGTGAADDSGLPNDRFFAVRPEGSVSTLKIQRTERGDSAVYLCASNGRDRGNYGYTFGSGTRLTVV.

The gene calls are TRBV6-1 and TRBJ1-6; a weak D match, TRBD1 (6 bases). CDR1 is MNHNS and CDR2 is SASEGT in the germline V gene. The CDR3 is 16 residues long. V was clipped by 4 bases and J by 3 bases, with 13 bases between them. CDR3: CASSARQAFYNSPLHF. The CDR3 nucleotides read TGTGCCAGCAGTGCTAGACAGGCCTTCTATAATTCACCCCTCCACTTT.

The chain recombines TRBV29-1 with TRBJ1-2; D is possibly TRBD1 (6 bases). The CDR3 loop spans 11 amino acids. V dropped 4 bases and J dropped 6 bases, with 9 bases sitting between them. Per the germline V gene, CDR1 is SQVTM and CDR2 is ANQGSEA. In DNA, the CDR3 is TGCAGCGTTGGCAGGGGCGATGGCTACACCTTC. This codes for CSVGRGDGYTF.

The CDR3: CAAGSGQGANEQFF. The DNA of the CDR3 is TGTGCCGCTGGCTCAGGACAGGGGGCTAATGAGCAGTTCTTC. The chain carries TRBV11-1 and TRBJ2-1; 11 nucleotides agree with TRBD1. The CDR3 extends over 14 amino acids. The trim removed 11 bases at V and 7 bases at J, leaving 10 bases unmatched. Germline CDR1 reads SGHAT; CDR2 reads FQDESV (reference sequence).

The CDR3 is CAWSVTRGGNQPQHF. The DNA of the CDR3 is TGTGCCTGGAGTGTAACCAGGGGCGGCAATCAGCCCCAGCATTTT. The V call is TRBV30, the J call TRBJ1-5, with D possibly TRBD1 on 6 matching bases. Germline-derived CDR1 and CDR2 are GTSNPN and SVGIG (reference sequence). The CDR3 has 15 residues. V was shortened by 0 bases and J by 2 bases, with 11 bases between the two germline ends.

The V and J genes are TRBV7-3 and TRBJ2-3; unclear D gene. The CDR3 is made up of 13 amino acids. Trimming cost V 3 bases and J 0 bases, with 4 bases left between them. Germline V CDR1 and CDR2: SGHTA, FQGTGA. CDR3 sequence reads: CASSFSSTDTQYF. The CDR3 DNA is TGTGCCAGCAGCTTTTCTAGCACAGATACGCAGTATTTT.

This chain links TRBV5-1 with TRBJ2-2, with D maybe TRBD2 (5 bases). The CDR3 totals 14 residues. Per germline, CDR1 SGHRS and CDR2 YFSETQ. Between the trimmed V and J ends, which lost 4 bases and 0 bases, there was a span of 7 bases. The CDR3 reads CASSAGPNTGELFF. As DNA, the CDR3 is TGCGCCAGCAGCGCGGGTCCGAACACCGGGGAGCTGTTTTTT.

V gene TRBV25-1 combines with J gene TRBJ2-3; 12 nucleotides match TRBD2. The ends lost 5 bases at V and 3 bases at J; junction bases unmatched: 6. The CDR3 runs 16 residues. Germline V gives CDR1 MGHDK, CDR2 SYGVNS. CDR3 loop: CASSLPTSGGTDTQYF. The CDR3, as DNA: TGTGCCAGCAGTCTCCCGACTAGCGGGGGTACAGATACGCAGTATTTT. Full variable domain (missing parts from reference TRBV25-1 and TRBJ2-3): EADIYQTPRYLVIGTGKKITLECSQTMGHDKMYWYQQDPGMELHLIHYSYGVNSTEKGDLSSESTVSRIRTEHFPLTLESARPSHTSQYLCASSLPTSGGTDTQYFGPGTRLTVL.

The CDR3: CASSLQGTEPYEQYF. For the CDR3, the DNA is TGTGCCAGCTCACTCCAGGGGACCGAACCCTACGAGCAGTACTTC. The genes are TRBV18 and TRBJ2-7; possible D gene TRBD1, 6 bases. The germline V and J ends were trimmed by 4 bases and 2 bases, with 15 bases remaining between them. There are 15 residues in the CDR3. From germline, CDR1 is KGHSH and CDR2 LQKENI.

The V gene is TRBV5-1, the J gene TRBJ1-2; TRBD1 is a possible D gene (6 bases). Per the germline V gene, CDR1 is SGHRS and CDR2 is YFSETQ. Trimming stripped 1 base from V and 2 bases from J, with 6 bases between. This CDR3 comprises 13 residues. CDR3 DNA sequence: TGCGCCAGCAGCTTGCAGGGGAACTATGGCTACACCTTC. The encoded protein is CASSLQGNYGYTF.

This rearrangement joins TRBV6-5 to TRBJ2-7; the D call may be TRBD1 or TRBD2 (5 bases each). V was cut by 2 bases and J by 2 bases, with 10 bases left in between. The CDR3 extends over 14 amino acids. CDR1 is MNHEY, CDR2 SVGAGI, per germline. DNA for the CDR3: TGTGCCAGCAGTTACCGGGGCAGTCCCTACGAGCAGTACTTC. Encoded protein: CASSYRGSPYEQYF.